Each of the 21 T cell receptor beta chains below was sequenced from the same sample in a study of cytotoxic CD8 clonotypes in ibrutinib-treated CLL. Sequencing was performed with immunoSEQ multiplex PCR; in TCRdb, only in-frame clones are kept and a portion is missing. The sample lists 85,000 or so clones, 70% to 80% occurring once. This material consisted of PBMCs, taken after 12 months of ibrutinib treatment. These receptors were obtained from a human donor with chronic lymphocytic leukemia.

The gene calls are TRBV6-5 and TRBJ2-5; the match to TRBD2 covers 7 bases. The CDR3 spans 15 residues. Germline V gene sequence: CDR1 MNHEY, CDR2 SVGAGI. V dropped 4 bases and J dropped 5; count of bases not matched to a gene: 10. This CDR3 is CASSSGTWEGETQYF. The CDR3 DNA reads TGTGCCAGCAGTTCCGGGACCTGGGAGGGGGAGACCCAGTACTTC.

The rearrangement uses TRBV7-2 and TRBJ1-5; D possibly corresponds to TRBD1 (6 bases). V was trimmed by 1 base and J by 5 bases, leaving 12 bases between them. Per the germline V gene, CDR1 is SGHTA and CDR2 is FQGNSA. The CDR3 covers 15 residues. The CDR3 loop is CASSLGGGAHQPQHF. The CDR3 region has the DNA TGTGCCAGCAGCTTAGGAGGGGGGGCACATCAGCCCCAGCATTTT. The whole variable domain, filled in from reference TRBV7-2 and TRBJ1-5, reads GAGVSQSPSNKVTEKGKDVELRCDPISGHTALYWYRQSLGQGLEFLIYFQGNSAPDKSGLPSDRFSAERTGGSVSTLTIQRTQQEDSAVYLCASSLGGGAHQPQHFGDGTRLSIL.

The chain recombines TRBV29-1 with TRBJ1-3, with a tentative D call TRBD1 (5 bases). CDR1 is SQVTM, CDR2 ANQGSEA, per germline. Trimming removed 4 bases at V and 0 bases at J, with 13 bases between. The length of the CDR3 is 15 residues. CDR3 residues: CSVGVGAASGNTIYF. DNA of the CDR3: TGCAGCGTTGGCGTCGGGGCAGCCTCTGGAAACACCATATATTTT.

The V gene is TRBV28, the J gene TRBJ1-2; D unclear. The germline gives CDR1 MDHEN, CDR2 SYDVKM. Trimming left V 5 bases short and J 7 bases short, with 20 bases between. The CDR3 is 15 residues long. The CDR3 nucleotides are TGTGCCAGCAGTACCTACCTAACATCGGGTCCTGGCTACACCTTC. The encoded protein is CASSTYLTSGPGYTF.

The CDR3 region is CASTISGGDIQYF. The CDR3 nucleotides read TGTGCCAGCACCATTAGCGGAGGGGACATTCAGTACTTC. This sequence joins TRBV7-9 and TRBJ2-4; possible D gene TRBD2, 6 bases. CDR1 and CDR2 from the germline V gene are SEHNR and FQNEAQ (reference sequence). Trimming took off 7 bases at V and 8 bases at J, with 15 bases between the two ends. The CDR3 extends over 13 amino acids.

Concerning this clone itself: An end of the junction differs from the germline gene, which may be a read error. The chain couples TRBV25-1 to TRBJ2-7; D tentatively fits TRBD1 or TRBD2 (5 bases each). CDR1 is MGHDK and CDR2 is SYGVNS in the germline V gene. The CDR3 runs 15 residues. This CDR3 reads CATSPLGGNPSEQYF. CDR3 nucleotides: TGTGCCACCAGTCCGCTTGGGGGTAACCCTTCCGAGCAGTACTTC.

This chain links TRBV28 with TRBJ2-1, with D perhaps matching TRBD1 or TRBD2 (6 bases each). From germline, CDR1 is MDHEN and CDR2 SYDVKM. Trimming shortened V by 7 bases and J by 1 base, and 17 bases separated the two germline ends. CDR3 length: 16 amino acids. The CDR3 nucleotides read TGTGCCAGCACCCGGTTGGGGGGCAGTTCCTACAATGAGCAGTTCTTC. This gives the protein CASTRLGGSSYNEQFF. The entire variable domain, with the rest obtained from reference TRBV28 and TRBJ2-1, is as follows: DVKVTQSSRYLVKRTGEKVFLECVQDMDHENMFWYRQDPGLGLRLIYFSYDVKMKEKGDIPEGYSVSREKKERFSLILESASTNQTSMYLCASTRLGGSSYNEQFFGPGTRLTVL.

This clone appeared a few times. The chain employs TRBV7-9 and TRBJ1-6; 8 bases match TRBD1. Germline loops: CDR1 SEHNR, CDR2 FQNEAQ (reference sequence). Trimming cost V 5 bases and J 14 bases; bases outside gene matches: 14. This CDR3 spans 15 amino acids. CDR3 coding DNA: TGTGCCAGCAGCCATCGGTGGACAGGGCCTGGGGCCCTCCACTTT. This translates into CASSHRWTGPGALHF. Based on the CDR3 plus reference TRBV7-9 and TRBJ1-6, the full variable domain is DTGVSQNPRHKITKRGQNVTFRCDPISEHNRLYWYRQTLGQGPEFLTYFQNEAQLEKSRLLSDRFSAERPKGSFSTLEIQRTEQGDSAMYLCASSHRWTGPGALHFGNGTRLTVT.

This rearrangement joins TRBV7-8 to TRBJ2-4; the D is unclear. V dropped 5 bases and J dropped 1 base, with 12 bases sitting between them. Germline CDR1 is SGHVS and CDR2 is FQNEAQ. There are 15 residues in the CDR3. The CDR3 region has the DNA TGTGCCAGCAGCCAACCGCACGGGGCCAAAAACATTCAGTACTTC. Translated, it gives CASSQPHGAKNIQYF.

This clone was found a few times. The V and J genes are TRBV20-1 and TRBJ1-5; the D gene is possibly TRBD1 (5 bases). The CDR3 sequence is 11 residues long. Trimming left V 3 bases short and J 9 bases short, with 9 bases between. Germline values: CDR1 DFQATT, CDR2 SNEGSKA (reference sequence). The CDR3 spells CSARTGGPQHF. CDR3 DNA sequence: TGCAGTGCTAGGACCGGGGGGCCCCAGCATTTT.

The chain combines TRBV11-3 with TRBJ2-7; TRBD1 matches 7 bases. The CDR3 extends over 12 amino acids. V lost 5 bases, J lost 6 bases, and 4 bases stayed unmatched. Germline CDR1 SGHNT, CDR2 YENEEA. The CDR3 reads CASSRGGREQYF. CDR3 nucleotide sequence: TGTGCCAGCAGCCGAGGGGGCCGCGAGCAGTACTTC.

Here the CDR3 DNA reads TGTGCCAGCAGGGGGGATATCACCTATAATTCACCCCTCCACTTT. Translation gives CASRGDITYNSPLHF. This chain uses TRBV2 with TRBJ1-6; D perhaps matches TRBD1 (5 bases). V was trimmed by 6 bases and J by 2 bases, leaving 11 bases between them. The CDR3 is 15 amino acids. The germline V gene has CDR1 SNHLY and CDR2 FYNNEI.

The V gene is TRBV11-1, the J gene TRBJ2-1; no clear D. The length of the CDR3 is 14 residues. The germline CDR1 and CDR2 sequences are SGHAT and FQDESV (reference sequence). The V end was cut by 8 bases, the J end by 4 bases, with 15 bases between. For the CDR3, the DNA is TGTGCCAGCGCCCGGAATGGGAATTACAATGAGCAGTTCTTC. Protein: CASARNGNYNEQFF.

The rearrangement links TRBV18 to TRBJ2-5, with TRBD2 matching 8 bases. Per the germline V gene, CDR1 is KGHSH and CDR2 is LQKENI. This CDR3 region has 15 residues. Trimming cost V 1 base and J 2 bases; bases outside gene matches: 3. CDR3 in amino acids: CASSPLRGGQETQYF. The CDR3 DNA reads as TGTGCCAGCTCACCACTACGGGGGGGTCAAGAGACCCAGTACTTC.

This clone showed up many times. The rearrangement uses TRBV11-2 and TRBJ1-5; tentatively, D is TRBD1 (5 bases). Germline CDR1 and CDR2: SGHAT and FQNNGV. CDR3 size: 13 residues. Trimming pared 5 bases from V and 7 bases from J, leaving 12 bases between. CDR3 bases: TGTGCCAGCAGCCTAGGGACGGGCCAGCCCCAGCATTTT. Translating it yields CASSLGTGQPQHF.

The CDR3 nucleotides read TGTGCCAGCAGCTTACAGAGAGCCTATGGCTACACCTTC. This encodes CASSLQRAYGYTF. The genes are TRBV7-8 and TRBJ1-2; D gene uncertain. Trimming cost V 2 bases and J 4 bases, with 8 bases left between them. Germline lookup yields CDR1 SGHVS and CDR2 FQNEAQ. The CDR3 consists of 13 residues.

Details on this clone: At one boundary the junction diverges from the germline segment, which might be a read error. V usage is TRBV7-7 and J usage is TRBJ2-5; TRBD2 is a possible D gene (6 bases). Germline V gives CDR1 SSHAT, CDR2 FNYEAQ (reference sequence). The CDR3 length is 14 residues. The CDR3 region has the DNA TGTGCTAGCAGCCCCAGGACTACGCAAGAGACCCAGTACTTC. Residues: CASSPRTTQETQYF.

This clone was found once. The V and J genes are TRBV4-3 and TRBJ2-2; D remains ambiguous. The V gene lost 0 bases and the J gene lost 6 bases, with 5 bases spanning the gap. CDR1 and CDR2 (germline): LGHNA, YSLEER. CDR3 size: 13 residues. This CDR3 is CASSQDVAGELFF. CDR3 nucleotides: TGCGCCAGCAGCCAAGATGTGGCCGGGGAGCTGTTTTTT.

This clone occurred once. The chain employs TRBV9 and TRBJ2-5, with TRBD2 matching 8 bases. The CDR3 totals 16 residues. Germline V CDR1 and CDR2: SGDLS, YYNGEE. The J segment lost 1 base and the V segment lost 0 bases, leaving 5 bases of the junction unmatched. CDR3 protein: CASSVAPRGGQETQYF. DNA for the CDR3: TGTGCCAGCAGCGTAGCGCCCCGGGGGGGCCAAGAGACCCAGTACTTC. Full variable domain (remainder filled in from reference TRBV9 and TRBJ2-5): DSGVTQTPKHLITATGQRVTLRCSPRSGDLSVYWYQQSLDQGLQFLIQYYNGEERAKGNILERFSAQQFPDLHSELNLSSLELGDSALYFCASSVAPRGGQETQYFGPGTRLLVL.

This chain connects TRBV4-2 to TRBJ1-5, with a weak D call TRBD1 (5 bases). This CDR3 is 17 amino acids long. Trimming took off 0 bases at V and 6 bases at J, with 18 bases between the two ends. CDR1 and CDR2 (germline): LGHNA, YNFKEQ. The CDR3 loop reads CASSQDLSGGGGQPQHF. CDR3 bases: TGTGCCAGCAGCCAAGATTTATCTGGGGGGGGTGGTCAGCCCCAGCATTTT.

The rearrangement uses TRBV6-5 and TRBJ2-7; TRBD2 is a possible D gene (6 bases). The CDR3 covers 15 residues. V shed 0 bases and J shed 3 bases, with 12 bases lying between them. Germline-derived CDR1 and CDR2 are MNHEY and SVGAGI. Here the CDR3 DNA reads TGTGCCAGCAGTTACTCAGGGACCGGGGGCTACGAGCAGTACTTC. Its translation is CASSYSGTGGYEQYF.